The clone carrying this T cell receptor beta chain was recorded at least ten times. The germline V gene has CDR1 SEHNR and CDR2 FQNEAQ (reference sequence). V was pared by 1 base and J by 8 bases, with 11 bases between. The CDR3 loop spans 13 amino acids. The term stable hyperthyroidism indicated an absence of ophthalmopathy within 18 months of follow-up. Physicians reached a diagnosis by relying on clinical symptoms, serum thyroxine, TRAb, thyroid ultrasound and orbital computed tomography. The PBMCs originated from roughly 11 ml of fresh peripheral blood. These data belong to a study of Graves' ophthalmopathy and Graves' hyperthyroidism. The wider study: There was a collection of peripheral blood at initial diagnosis, before any treatment.

The study amplified TCR beta CDR3 regions using RNA transcripts. Scientists carried out first-round RT-PCR using HTBI primers and then a second-round multiplex PCR. One entry per CDR3 protein, called by TCRdb with MiXCR from the multiplex PCR reads. The profile shows hundreds of thousands of distinct CDR3 sequences, 15% of them singletons. The V gene is TRBV7-9, the J gene TRBJ1-2; no firm D call. Sequenced sample: peripheral blood. The source is a woman under 30 with stable Graves' hyperthyroidism. CDR3 protein: CASSLDWGGGYTF. As DNA, the CDR3 is TGTGCCAGCAGCTTAGATTGGGGAGGGGGCTACACCTTC.